This TCR beta chain was captured by sequencing in a study of cytomegalovirus exposure and HLA in healthy donors. Between the trimmed V and J ends, which lost 6 bases and 6 bases, there was a span of 21 bases. Germline V lookup: CDR1 LNHDA, CDR2 SQIVND (reference sequence). This CDR3 contains 15 residues. A remark on this clone: Its antigen is undetermined.

Whole-study results and caveats: In the 130 or so validation repertoires, a later analysis found that first-cohort TCR clusters tended to co-occur. Despite most TCR sequences being rare, some public TCRs occurred in many donors.

Assay: immunoSEQ multiplex PCR; the TCRdb copy retains only in-frame clones and omits some. The table lists 110,000 to 150,000 clones, 86% of them singletons, with nearly 3% in the top ten. Sequencing was carried out using PBMCs. The receptor's source is a man aged 18 to 29 in good health and CMV-seronegative. V gene TRBV19 combines with J gene TRBJ2-7; perhaps TRBD2 as D (5 bases). The CDR3 bases are TGTGCCAGTAGCCCGGGGATGGCACAGACCCGCGAGCAGTACTTC. Protein product: CASSPGMAQTREQYF.